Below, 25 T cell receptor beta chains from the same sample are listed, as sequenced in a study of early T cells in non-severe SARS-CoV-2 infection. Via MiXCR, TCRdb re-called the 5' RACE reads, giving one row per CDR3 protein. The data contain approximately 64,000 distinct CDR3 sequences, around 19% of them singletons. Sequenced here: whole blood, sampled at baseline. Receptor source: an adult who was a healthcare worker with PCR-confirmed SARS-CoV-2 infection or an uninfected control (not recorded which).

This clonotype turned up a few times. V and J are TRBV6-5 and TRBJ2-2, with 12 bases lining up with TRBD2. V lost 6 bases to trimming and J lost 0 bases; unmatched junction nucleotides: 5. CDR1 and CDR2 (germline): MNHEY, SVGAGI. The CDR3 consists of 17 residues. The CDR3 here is CASRHTSGGTNTGELFF. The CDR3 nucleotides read TGTGCCAGCAGACATACTAGCGGGGGGACGAACACCGGGGAGCTGTTTTTT.

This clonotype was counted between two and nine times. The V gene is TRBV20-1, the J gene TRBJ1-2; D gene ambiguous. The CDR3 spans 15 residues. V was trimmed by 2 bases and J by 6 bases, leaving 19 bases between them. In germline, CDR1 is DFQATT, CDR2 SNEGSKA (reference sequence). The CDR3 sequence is CSARRPRGVADGYTF. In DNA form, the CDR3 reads TGCAGTGCTAGACGCCCCCGGGGAGTAGCTGATGGCTACACCTTC.

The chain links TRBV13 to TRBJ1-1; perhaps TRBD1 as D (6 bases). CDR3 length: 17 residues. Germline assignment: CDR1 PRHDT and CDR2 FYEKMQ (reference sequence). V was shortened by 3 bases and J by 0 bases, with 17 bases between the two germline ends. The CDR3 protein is CASSFRLLDRLNTEAFF. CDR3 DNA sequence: TGTGCCAGCAGCTTTAGGCTGCTGGACAGATTGAACACTGAAGCTTTCTTT.

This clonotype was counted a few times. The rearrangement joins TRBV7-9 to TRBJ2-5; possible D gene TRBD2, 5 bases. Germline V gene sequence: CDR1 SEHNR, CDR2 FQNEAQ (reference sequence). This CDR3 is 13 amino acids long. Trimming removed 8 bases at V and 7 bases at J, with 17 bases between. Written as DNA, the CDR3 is TGTGCCAGCGGAGCGCAGGCTCGGGGGACCCAGTACTTC. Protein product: CASGAQARGTQYF.

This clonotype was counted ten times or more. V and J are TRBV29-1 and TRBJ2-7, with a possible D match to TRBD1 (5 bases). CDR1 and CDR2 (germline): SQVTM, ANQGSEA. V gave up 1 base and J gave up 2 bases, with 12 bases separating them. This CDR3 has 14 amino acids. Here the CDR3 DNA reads TGCAGCGTTGAAGGTCCAGGGCAACCCTACGAGCAGTACTTC. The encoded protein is CSVEGPGQPYEQYF.

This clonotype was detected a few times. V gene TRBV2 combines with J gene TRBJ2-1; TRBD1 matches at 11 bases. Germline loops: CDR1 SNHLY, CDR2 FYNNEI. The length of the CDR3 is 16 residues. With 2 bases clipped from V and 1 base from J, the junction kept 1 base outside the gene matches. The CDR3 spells CASSERDRGSYNEQFF. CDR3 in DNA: TGTGCCAGCAGTGAACGGGACAGGGGGTCCTACAATGAGCAGTTCTTC.

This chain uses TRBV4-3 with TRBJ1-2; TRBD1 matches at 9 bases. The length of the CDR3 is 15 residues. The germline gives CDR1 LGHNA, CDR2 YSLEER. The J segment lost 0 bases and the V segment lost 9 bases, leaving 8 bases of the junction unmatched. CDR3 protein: CASLTGGTSNYGYTF. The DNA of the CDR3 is TGCGCCAGTCTGACAGGGGGTACTTCTAACTATGGCTACACCTTC.

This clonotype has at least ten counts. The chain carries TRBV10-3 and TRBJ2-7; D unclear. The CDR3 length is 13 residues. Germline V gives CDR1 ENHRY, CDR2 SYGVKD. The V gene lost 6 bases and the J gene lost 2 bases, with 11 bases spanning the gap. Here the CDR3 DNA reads TGTGCCATCAGGATGGACGGAACCTACGAGCAGTACTTC. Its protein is CAIRMDGTYEQYF.

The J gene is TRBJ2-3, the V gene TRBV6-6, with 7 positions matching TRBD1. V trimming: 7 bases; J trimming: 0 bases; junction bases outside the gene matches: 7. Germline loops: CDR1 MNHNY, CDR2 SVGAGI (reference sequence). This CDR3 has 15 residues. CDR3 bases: TGTGCCAGCAACCAGGGACAGCGAAGCACAGATACGCAGTATTTT. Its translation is CASNQGQRSTDTQYF.

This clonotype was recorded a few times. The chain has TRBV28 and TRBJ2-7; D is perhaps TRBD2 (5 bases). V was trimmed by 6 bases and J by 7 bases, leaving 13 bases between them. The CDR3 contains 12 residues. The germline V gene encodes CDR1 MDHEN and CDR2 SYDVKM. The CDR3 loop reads CASSLLGREQYF. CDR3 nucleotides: TGTGCCAGCAGCCTACTAGGTCGTGAGCAGTACTTC.

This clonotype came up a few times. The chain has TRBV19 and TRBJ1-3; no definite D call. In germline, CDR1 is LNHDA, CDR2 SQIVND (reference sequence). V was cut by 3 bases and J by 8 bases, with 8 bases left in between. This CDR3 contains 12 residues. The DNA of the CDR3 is TGTGCCAGTAGTATCGGGATGGACACCATATATTTT. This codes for CASSIGMDTIYF.

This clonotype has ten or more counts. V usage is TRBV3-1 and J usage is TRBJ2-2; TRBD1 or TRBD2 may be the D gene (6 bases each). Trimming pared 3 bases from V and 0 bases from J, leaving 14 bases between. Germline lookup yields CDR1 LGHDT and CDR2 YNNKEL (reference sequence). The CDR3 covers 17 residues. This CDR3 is CASSHLGGKTNTGELFF. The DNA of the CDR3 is TGTGCCAGCAGCCACCTAGGGGGGAAAACGAACACCGGGGAGCTGTTTTTT.

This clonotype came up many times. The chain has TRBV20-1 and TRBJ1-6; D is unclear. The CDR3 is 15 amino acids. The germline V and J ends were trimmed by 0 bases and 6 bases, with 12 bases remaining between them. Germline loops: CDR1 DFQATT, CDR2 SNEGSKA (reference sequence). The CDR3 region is CSARDSGQANSPLHF. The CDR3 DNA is TGCAGTGCTAGAGATAGTGGGCAGGCTAATTCACCCCTCCACTTT.

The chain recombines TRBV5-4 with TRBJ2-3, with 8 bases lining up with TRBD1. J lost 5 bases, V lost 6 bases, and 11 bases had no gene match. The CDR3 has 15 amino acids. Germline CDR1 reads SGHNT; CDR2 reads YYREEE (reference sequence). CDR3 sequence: CASTKSGQGIDTQYF. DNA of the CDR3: TGTGCCAGCACCAAGTCCGGACAGGGAATAGATACGCAGTATTTT. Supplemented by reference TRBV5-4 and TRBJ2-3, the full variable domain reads ETGVTQSPTHLIKTRGQQVTLRCSSQSGHNTVSWYQQALGQGPQFIFQYYREEENGRGNFPPRFSGLQFPNYSSELNVNALELDDSALYLCASTKSGQGIDTQYFGPGTRLTVL.

CDR3 residues: CSARGGAFTGELFF. CDR3 in DNA: TGCAGTGCTCGCGGGGGCGCCTTCACCGGGGAGCTGTTTTTT. This chain links TRBV20-1 with TRBJ2-2; a weak D match, TRBD2 (7 bases). Looked up from germline, CDR1 is DFQATT and CDR2 is SNEGSKA (reference sequence). The CDR3 totals 14 residues. The V gene lost 5 bases and the J gene lost 4 bases, with 14 bases spanning the gap.

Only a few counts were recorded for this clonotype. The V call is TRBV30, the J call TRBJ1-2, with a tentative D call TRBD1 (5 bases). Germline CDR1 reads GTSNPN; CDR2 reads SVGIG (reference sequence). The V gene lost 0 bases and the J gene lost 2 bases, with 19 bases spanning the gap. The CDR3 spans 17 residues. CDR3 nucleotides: TGTGCCTGGAGTGTACGGGGCGGACTAAAATACAACTATGGCTACACCTTC. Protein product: CAWSVRGGLKYNYGYTF.

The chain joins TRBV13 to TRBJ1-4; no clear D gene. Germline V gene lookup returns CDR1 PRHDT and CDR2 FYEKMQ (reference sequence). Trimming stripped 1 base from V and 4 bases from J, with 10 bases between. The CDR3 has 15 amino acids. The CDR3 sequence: CASSLAPGVNEKLFF. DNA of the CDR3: TGTGCCAGCAGCTTAGCCCCCGGGGTTAATGAAAAACTGTTTTTT.

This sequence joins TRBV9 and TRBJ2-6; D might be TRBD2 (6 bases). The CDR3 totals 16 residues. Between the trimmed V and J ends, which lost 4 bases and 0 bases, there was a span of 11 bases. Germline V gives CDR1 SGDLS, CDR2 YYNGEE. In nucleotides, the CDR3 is TGTGCCAGCAGCCGGGGACTTTACTCTGGGGCCAACGTCCTGACTTTC. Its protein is CASSRGLYSGANVLTF.

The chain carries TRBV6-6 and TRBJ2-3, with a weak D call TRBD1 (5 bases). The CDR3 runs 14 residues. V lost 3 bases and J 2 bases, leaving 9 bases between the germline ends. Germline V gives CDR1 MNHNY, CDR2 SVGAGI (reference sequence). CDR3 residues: CASSYGASTDTQYF. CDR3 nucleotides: TGTGCCAGCAGTTATGGGGCCTCCACAGATACGCAGTATTTT.

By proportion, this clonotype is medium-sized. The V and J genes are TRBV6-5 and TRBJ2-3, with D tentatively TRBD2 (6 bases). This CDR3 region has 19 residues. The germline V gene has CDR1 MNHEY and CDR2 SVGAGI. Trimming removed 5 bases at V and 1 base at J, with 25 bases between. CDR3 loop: CASSHRYWGEISRTDTQYF. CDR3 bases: TGTGCCAGCAGTCATCGGTATTGGGGGGAGATCTCACGCACAGATACGCAGTATTTT.

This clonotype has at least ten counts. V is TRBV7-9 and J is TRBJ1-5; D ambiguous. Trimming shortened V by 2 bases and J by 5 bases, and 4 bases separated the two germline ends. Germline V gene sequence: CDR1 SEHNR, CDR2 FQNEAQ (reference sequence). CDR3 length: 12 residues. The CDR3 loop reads CASSLWDQPQHF. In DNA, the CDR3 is TGTGCCAGCAGCTTATGGGATCAGCCCCAGCATTTT. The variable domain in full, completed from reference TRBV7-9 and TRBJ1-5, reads DTGVSQNPRHKITKRGQNVTFRCDPISEHNRLYWYRQTLGQGPEFLTYFQNEAQLEKSRLLSDRFSAERPKGSFSTLEIQRTEQGDSAMYLCASSLWDQPQHFGDGTRLSIL.

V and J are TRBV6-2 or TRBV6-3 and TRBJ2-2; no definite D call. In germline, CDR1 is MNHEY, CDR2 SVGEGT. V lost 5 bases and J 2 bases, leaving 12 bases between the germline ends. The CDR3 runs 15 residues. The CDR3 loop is CASSLPRANTGELFF. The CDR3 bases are TGTGCCAGCAGTCTCCCGCGCGCTAACACCGGGGAGCTGTTTTTT.

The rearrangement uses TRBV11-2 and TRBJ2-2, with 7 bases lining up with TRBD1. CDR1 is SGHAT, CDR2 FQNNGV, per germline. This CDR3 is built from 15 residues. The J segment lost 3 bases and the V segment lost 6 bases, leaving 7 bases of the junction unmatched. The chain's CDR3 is CASRRTGLDTGELFF. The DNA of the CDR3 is TGTGCCAGCAGGCGGACAGGCCTCGACACCGGGGAGCTGTTTTTT.

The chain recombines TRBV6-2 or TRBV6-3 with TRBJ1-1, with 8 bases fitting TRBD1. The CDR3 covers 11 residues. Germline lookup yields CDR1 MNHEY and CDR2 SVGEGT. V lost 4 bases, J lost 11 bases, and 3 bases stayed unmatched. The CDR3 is CASSSDREAFF. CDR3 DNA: TGTGCCAGCAGTTCGGACAGGGAGGCTTTCTTT.

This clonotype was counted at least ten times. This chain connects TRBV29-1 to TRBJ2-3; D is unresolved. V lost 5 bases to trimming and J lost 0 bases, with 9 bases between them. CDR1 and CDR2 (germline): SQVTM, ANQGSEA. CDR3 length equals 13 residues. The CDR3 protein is CSVSGVSTDTQYF. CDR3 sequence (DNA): TGCAGCGTTTCTGGGGTTAGCACAGATACGCAGTATTTT.